The sequence of this TCR beta chain was determined in a study of control samples from healthy donors and cancer patients. Germline CDR1 is GTSNPN and CDR2 is SVGIG (reference sequence). This CDR3 spans 14 amino acids. Trimming stripped 2 bases from V and 0 bases from J, with 10 bases between. The data were produced by immunoSEQ multiplex PCR, yet TCRdb's version contains in-frame clones alone and is incomplete. The sample holds 150,000 to 200,000 clones, roughly 90% seen once. The source is a man aged 30-40 years in good health. The J gene is TRBJ1-1, the V gene TRBV30, with no clear D. Sequencing was performed on blood. In nucleotides, the CDR3 is TGTGCCTGGAGTCGTGAACTCATGAACACTGAAGCTTTCTTT. Its translation: CAWSRELMNTEAFF.